The sequence of this T cell receptor (beta chain) was determined in a study of identical twins. This clonotype showed up many times. TCRdb recomputed calls from the 5' RACE reads with MiXCR, one row per CDR3 protein. The sample records hundreds of thousands of distinct CDR3 sequences, 8.5% to 9.5% being singletons. The same specimen was also included in a second study, on yellow fever vaccine responses in identical twins.

The clonotype originates from a woman aged 18-29 years in good health. The source material was CD8+ T cells sorted from blood.

CDR3 region: CATRRRGSYEQYF. The CDR3 DNA reads TGTGCCACCAGAAGACGGGGGAGCTACGAGCAGTACTTC. The chain is built from TRBV15 and TRBJ2-7, with a tentative D call TRBD2 (6 bases). The CDR3 loop spans 13 amino acids. The V gene lost 6 bases and the J gene lost 3 bases, with 12 bases spanning the gap. Germline V gene data show CDR1 as LNHNV and CDR2 as YYDKDF (reference sequence).